This section outlines one T cell receptor (beta chain) sequence together with its context. Only a few counts were recorded for this clone. Its antigen is not yet known. Base-call qualities are not available, and no considerably larger clone is one nucleotide away. Genomic DNA was isolated from the sorted cells so that the TCRbeta CDR3 region could be sequenced. The immunoSEQ Assay was used for sequencing of TCRbeta CDR3 regions. This immuneACCESS table, as held by TCRdb, lists in-frame sequences with V and J called but not all clones. Of the missing ones, under half trace to an unresolved V gene in checked studies; the others have no known cause. The sample profile shows about 11,000 clones; approximately 80% of them were found once. The ten largest clones represent 15% to 20% of the sample. The trial excluded patients who had a history of autoimmune disease or who were on systemic immunosuppression. Peripheral blood for TCR sequencing was collected from all dose cohorts at baseline, on cycle 4 day 1, and on cycle 7 day 1. The samples were drawn from a first-in-human, open-label, multicenter phase I dose-escalation trial of ivuxolimab. Adults with locally advanced or metastatic head and neck squamous cell, hepatocellular, melanoma or renal cell carcinoma were enrolled in the trial. Before TCR sequencing, CD4+ and CD8+ T cells were separately sorted from peripheral blood.

This specimen belongs to a study of OX40 agonist ivuxolimab in advanced cancers. About the full investigation: Ivuxolimab was an agonistic, fully human IgG2 monoclonal antibody directed against OX40 (CD134), a costimulatory receptor. Peripheral TCRbeta sequencing aimed to test whether ivuxolimab altered TCR sequence diversity and caused clonal T-cell expansion. A male proportion of almost 85% and a mean age of 60 years, ranging from about 20 to 85, were recorded for the dose-escalation cohort. Among the approximately 50 dose-escalation patients, around 19 had hepatocellular carcinoma, some 15 melanoma, 9 renal cell carcinoma and 9 head and neck cancer. Prior anti-PD-1, anti-PD-L1 or anti-CTLA-4 therapy was permitted, and checkpoint inhibitors had been received by less than 45% of dose-escalation patients. The paper describes the monotherapy dose-escalation part (N of about 47 patients) of the phase I trial of ivuxolimab. Partial responses were achieved by three dose-escalation patients, of whom one had hepatocellular carcinoma and two had cutaneous melanoma. Intravenous ivuxolimab was administered to patients every 2 weeks at six dose levels: 0.01, 0.1, 0.3, 1.5, 3 and 10 mg/kg. Study-wide conclusions, independent of this receptor: Partial responders in the 0.1-3.0 mg/kg groups had among the lowest normalized peripheral clonal expansion, especially among CD8+ T cells. After ivuxolimab, more expanded clones were found on average in CD8+ T cells than in CD4+ T cells. At doses of 0.1 to 3.0 mg/kg, clonal expansion of both CD4+ and CD8+ T cells in blood was seen between baseline and week 6. Low levels of normalized T-cell clonal expansion were also seen in some nonresponding patients. The antigen specificity of the peripheral T cells that underwent clonal expansion was not determined.

The germline V gene sets CDR1 to WSHSY and CDR2 to SAAADI. CDR3 length: 18 amino acids, cysteine to phenylalanine. Just CDR3 DNA is preserved here, 54 bases in frame from base 1. V is pruned by 3 bases and J by 3 bases, leaving 9 bases of the junction without a gene match. The V and J segments used are TRBV10-2 and TRBJ2-1; 12 middle bases align to TRBD2. The receptor's source is an adult with an advanced solid tumor such as melanoma, head and neck, liver or kidney cancer. The sequences come from CD4+ or CD8+ T cells sorted from blood, collected in a trial of the OX40 agonist ivuxolimab. The CDR3 is CASSDIEASGRDYNEQFF. Here is the DNA: TGCGCCAGCAGTGACATCGAGGCTAGCGGGAGGGACTACAATGAGCAGTTCTTC.